Each of the 30 T cell receptor beta chains below was sequenced from the same sample in a study of CD8+ T cells in alopecia areata. RNA, once extracted, was reverse transcribed into cDNA for use as the sequencing template. Clones were read by immunoSEQ multiplex PCR, and TCRdb kept only the in-frame ones, dropping some. Of under 200,000 clones listed, around 60% are singletons. Treatment defined: oral pan-JAK inhibitor, 5-10 mg twice daily. The sample here was CD4+ T cells sorted from blood, taken at week 24, from a patient treated with tofacitinib. Receptors were obtained from a human donor with alopecia areata.

The V and J genes are TRBV30 and TRBJ2-7, with D perhaps matching TRBD1 (6 bases). The CDR3 is 12 residues long. The V gene lost 5 bases and the J gene lost 1 base, with 9 bases spanning the gap. CDR1 and CDR2 (germline): GTSNPN, SVGIG (reference sequence). CDR3 region: CAWDRFSYEQYF. The CDR3 DNA sequence: TGTGCCTGGGACAGGTTTTCCTACGAGCAGTACTTC.

CDR3 nucleotide sequence: TGTGCCAGCAGTGAATCCGGGACGCCTCGACAACAGTTCTTC. Its protein is CASSESGTPRQQFF. The V call is TRBV2, the J call TRBJ2-1, with D perhaps matching TRBD1 or TRBD2 (5 bases each). With 2 bases removed from V and 13 bases from J, the gap between germline ends came to 18 bases. Germline values: CDR1 SNHLY, CDR2 FYNNEI. The CDR3 length is 14 residues.

The genes are TRBV5-1 and TRBJ2-1; 7 bases are shared with TRBD1. V lost 6 bases and J lost 0; bases outside the gene matches: 24. This CDR3 is built from 21 residues. Germline values: CDR1 SGHRS, CDR2 YFSETQ. This CDR3 reads CASKEETGQSHIKSSYNEQFF. The CDR3 nucleotides read TGCGCCAGCAAAGAAGAAACGGGACAGAGTCATATTAAGAGCTCCTACAATGAGCAGTTCTTC.

The chain joins TRBV18 to TRBJ2-3; D is perhaps TRBD2 (5 bases). Germline values: CDR1 KGHSH, CDR2 LQKENI. CDR3 length: 15 residues. Trimming cost V 3 bases and J 4 bases, with 14 bases left between them. The CDR3 bases are TGTGCCAGCTCACCCGGCGAGGGTCTCGCAGATACGCAGTATTTT. Encoded protein: CASSPGEGLADTQYF. Complete variable domain (other parts from reference TRBV18 and TRBJ2-3): NAGVMQNPRHLVRRRGQEARLRCSPMKGHSHVYWYRQLPEEGLKFMVYLQKENIIDESGMPKERFSAEFPKEGPSILRIQQVVRGDSAAYFCASSPGEGLADTQYFGPGTRLTVL.

About this clone itself: This specimen includes other DNA sequences encoding the same CDR3. This chain uses TRBV30 with TRBJ2-3; D might be TRBD2 (5 bases). The V end lost 2 bases, the J end lost 0 bases, and 12 bases lay between the germline ends. CDR1 and CDR2 (germline): GTSNPN, SVGIG (reference sequence). CDR3 length: 15 amino acids. The CDR3 is CAWSRDSPSTDTQYF. CDR3 in DNA: TGTGCCTGGAGTCGGGATAGCCCTAGCACAGATACGCAGTATTTT.

The chain employs TRBV29-1 and TRBJ2-5; D is uncertain. Between the trimmed V and J ends, which lost 6 bases and 2 bases, there was a span of 13 bases. Germline V gene sequence: CDR1 SQVTM, CDR2 ANQGSEA. The CDR3 spans 13 residues. This chain's CDR3 is CSVQKKLQETQYF. The CDR3 bases are TGCAGCGTCCAAAAAAAGCTTCAAGAGACCCAGTACTTC.

The rearrangement uses TRBV19 and TRBJ1-1, with D perhaps TRBD1 (5 bases). V dropped 8 bases and J dropped 2 bases, with 12 bases sitting between them. The germline gives CDR1 LNHDA, CDR2 SQIVND (reference sequence). This CDR3 contains 13 residues. The CDR3 DNA follows: TGTGCCAGTGAGGCCAGGGTAAACACTGAAGCTTTCTTT. Translating gives CASEARVNTEAFF.

V gene TRBV7-2 combines with J gene TRBJ2-1, with 12 bases matching TRBD2. The ends lost 8 bases at V and 7 bases at J; junction bases unmatched: 15. The CDR3 has 17 residues. CDR1 SGHTA and CDR2 FQGNSA come from the germline V gene. CDR3 in amino acids: CASATRLAGVFRNEQFF. In nucleotides, the CDR3 is TGTGCCAGCGCCACCCGACTAGCGGGAGTATTTCGAAATGAGCAGTTCTTC.

The chain joins TRBV5-1 to TRBJ2-1; a possible D gene is TRBD2 (6 bases). This CDR3 region has 15 residues. V lost 0 bases to trimming and J lost 5 bases, with 12 bases between them. CDR1 and CDR2 (germline): SGHRS, YFSETQ. CDR3 nucleotide sequence: TGCGCCAGCAGCTTGGAGTCGAGGAGGGACAATGAGCAGTTCTTC. Its translation is CASSLESRRDNEQFF.

This clone was seen more than once but under ten times. The CDR3 reads CAWSLGPGNQPQHF. The DNA for the CDR3 is TGTGCCTGGAGCTTAGGGCCGGGCAATCAGCCCCAGCATTTT. This sequence joins TRBV30 and TRBJ1-5; no firm D call. Trimming shortened V by 3 bases and J by 2 bases, and 11 bases separated the two germline ends. The CDR3 consists of 14 residues. Germline CDR1 GTSNPN, CDR2 SVGIG (reference sequence). Using reference TRBV30 and TRBJ1-5 for the parts outside the CDR3, the full variable domain is SQTIHQWPATLVQPVGSPLSLECTVEGTSNPNLYWYRQAAGRGLQLLFYSVGIGQISSEVPQNLSASRPQDRQFILSSKKLLLSDSGFYLCAWSLGPGNQPQHFGDGTRLSIL.

This chain joins TRBV2 and TRBJ1-5; 10 positions agree with TRBD1. Trimming at V came to 6 bases and at J to 5 bases, leaving 7 bases not matched to a gene. The CDR3 is 15 residues long. In germline, CDR1 is SNHLY, CDR2 FYNNEI. The CDR3 region has the DNA TGTGCCAGCAGAGCCGGGACAGGGGTGTATCAGCCCCAGCATTTT. Protein: CASRAGTGVYQPQHF.

The J gene is TRBJ2-5, the V gene TRBV23-1, with a possible D match to TRBD2 (5 bases). TRBV23-1 is an open reading frame whose function is uncertain. This CDR3 contains 19 residues. Trimming took 2 bases from V and 3 from J, leaving 25 bases between them. The CDR3: CASSQPTHVATPVEETQYF. As DNA, the CDR3 is TGCGCCAGCAGTCAACCCACTCACGTAGCGACGCCGGTAGAAGAGACCCAGTACTTC.

This clone was found a few times. The chain has TRBV5-1 and TRBJ2-1; possible D gene TRBD2, 5 bases. The V gene's germline CDR1 is SGHRS and CDR2 YFSETQ. Trimming left V 0 bases short and J 6 bases short, with 13 bases between. The length of the CDR3 is 15 residues. CDR3 DNA: TGCGCCAGCAGCTTGGACCCCAGCGGCGGCAATGAGCAGTTCTTC. It translates to CASSLDPSGGNEQFF.

This chain links TRBV30 with TRBJ2-3, with 7 bases identical to TRBD1. This CDR3 is built from 12 residues. The V gene's germline CDR1 is GTSNPN and CDR2 SVGIG (reference sequence). V lost 4 bases, J lost 4 bases, and 2 bases stayed unmatched. CDR3 in DNA: TGTGCCTGGACAACAGGGGCAGATACGCAGTATTTT. Its protein is CAWTTGADTQYF.

The chain couples TRBV11-2 to TRBJ1-1; 8 nucleotides agree with TRBD1. The CDR3 has 17 amino acids. CDR1 SGHAT and CDR2 FQNNGV come from the germline V gene. Trimming removed 4 bases from V and 1 base from J; junction bases left unmatched: 11. CDR3 in amino acids: CASSSTRTGWANTEAFF. The CDR3 DNA is TGTGCCAGCAGCTCGACACGGACAGGGTGGGCGAACACTGAAGCTTTCTTT.

This CDR3 is CASTTVGNEQFF. CDR3 nucleotide sequence: TGTGCCAGCACCACGGTGGGCAATGAGCAGTTCTTC. The chain joins TRBV6-1 to TRBJ2-1; unclear D gene. Per the germline V gene, CDR1 is MNHNS and CDR2 is SASEGT. With 7 bases removed from V and 6 bases from J, the gap between germline ends came to 10 bases. The CDR3 runs to 12 residues.

The chain has TRBV2 and TRBJ1-2; maybe TRBD1 (5 bases). The length of the CDR3 is 12 residues. Trimming pared 6 bases from V and 8 bases from J, leaving 13 bases between. Germline-derived CDR1 and CDR2 are SNHLY and FYNNEI. CDR3 loop: CASRVGAGGYTF. CDR3 bases: TGTGCCAGCAGGGTCGGGGCGGGAGGCTACACCTTC.

The J gene is TRBJ2-3, the V gene TRBV29-1; D call uncertain. Germline V gene data show CDR1 as SQVTM and CDR2 as ANQGSEA. CDR3 length: 14 residues. The V and J ends lost 4 bases and 0 bases respectively, with 11 bases between them. This CDR3 is CSVVMLRSTDTQYF. Written as DNA, the CDR3 is TGCAGCGTTGTGATGTTAAGGAGCACAGATACGCAGTATTTT.

V usage is TRBV7-9 and J usage is TRBJ2-2; D ambiguous. V lost 3 bases and J lost 0, with 8 bases in between. Germline CDR1 SEHNR, CDR2 FQNEAQ (reference sequence). The CDR3 sequence is 15 residues long. CDR3 region: CASSLGNTNTGELFF. The CDR3 DNA reads TGTGCCAGCAGCTTGGGCAATACGAACACCGGGGAGCTGTTTTTT.

The V call is TRBV2, the J call TRBJ2-7; 14 bases agree with TRBD2. V lost 7 bases to trimming and J lost 7 bases; unmatched junction nucleotides: 9. The CDR3 spans 15 residues. Germline V gene sequence: CDR1 SNHLY, CDR2 FYNNEI. The CDR3 DNA reads TGTGCCAGCAACCGACTAGCGGGGGGGTTTGAGGAGCAGTACTTC. It codes for CASNRLAGGFEEQYF.

V usage is TRBV30 and J usage is TRBJ1-4; 11 bases are shared with TRBD1. V shed 3 bases and J 7 bases; nucleotides not matched to a gene: 13. CDR1 and CDR2 from the germline V gene are GTSNPN and SVGIG (reference sequence). The CDR3 sequence is 17 residues long. DNA for the CDR3: TGTGCCTGGAGCCCCGGGACAGGGGGGAATATAGGTGAAAAACTGTTTTTT. Translated, it gives CAWSPGTGGNIGEKLFF.

The chain uses TRBV7-9 and TRBJ2-3; D call uncertain. This CDR3 has 14 amino acids. Germline-derived CDR1 and CDR2 are SEHNR and FQNEAQ (reference sequence). The V end was cut by 7 bases, the J end by 2 bases, with 13 bases between. The CDR3 sequence: CASTYSVSTDTQYF. The CDR3, as DNA: TGTGCCAGCACCTATTCGGTTTCCACAGATACGCAGTATTTT.

This clone has just one count. The chain combines TRBV9 with TRBJ2-6; maybe TRBD1 (6 bases). The germline V gene encodes CDR1 SGDLS and CDR2 YYNGEE. Between the trimmed V and J ends, which lost 4 bases and 3 bases, there was a span of 11 bases. This CDR3 comprises 15 residues. Here the CDR3 reads CASSLGAGGANVLTF. CDR3 sequence (DNA): TGTGCCAGCAGCCTGGGGGCGGGTGGGGCCAACGTCCTGACTTTC. The variable domain in full, with the rest retrieved from reference TRBV9 and TRBJ2-6, is DSGVTQTPKHLITATGQRVTLRCSPRSGDLSVYWYQQSLDQGLQFLIQYYNGEERAKGNILERFSAQQFPDLHSELNLSSLELGDSALYFCASSLGAGGANVLTFGAGSRLTVL.

The chain links TRBV13 to TRBJ2-3, with TRBD1 as a possible D gene (5 bases). Germline V gene sequence: CDR1 PRHDT, CDR2 FYEKMQ (reference sequence). The CDR3 has 13 amino acids. V gave up 5 bases and J gave up 3 bases, with 9 bases separating them. The CDR3 DNA reads as TGTGCCAGCAGCCCGCAGGGAACAGATACGCAGTATTTT. Translation: CASSPQGTDTQYF.

The chain has TRBV5-1 and TRBJ2-1; TRBD1 agrees at 7 bases. Germline CDR1 SGHRS, CDR2 YFSETQ. V trimming: 4 bases; J trimming: 16 bases; junction bases outside the gene matches: 14. The CDR3 is made up of 13 amino acids. CDR3 in DNA: TGCGCCAGCAGCACTAAGACAGGGCTGGACGAATTCTTC. Translation gives CASSTKTGLDEFF.

Points on this clone: Other DNA variants within this sample encode the same CDR3. V usage is TRBV29-1 and J usage is TRBJ1-2, with no clear D. V was cut by 4 bases and J by 0 bases, with 6 bases left in between. CDR1 and CDR2 from the germline V gene are SQVTM and ANQGSEA. CDR3 length: 12 residues. The chain's CDR3 is CSVAGANYGYTF. CDR3 bases: TGCAGCGTTGCCGGAGCTAACTATGGCTACACCTTC.

The chain combines TRBV30 with TRBJ1-1; no firm D call. Germline V gives CDR1 GTSNPN, CDR2 SVGIG (reference sequence). The V end was cut by 3 bases, the J end by 4 bases, with 9 bases between. The CDR3 sequence is 12 residues long. In nucleotides, the CDR3 is TGTGCCTGGAGCCAGATCGGCACTGAAGCTTTCTTT. Amino acids: CAWSQIGTEAFF. Full variable domain (missing parts from reference TRBV30 and TRBJ1-1): SQTIHQWPATLVQPVGSPLSLECTVEGTSNPNLYWYRQAAGRGLQLLFYSVGIGQISSEVPQNLSASRPQDRQFILSSKKLLLSDSGFYLCAWSQIGTEAFFGQGTRLTVV.

The chain joins TRBV4-1 to TRBJ1-2; TRBD1 is a possible D gene (6 bases). Trimming pared 1 base from V and 8 bases from J, leaving 11 bases between. The CDR3 totals 13 residues. Germline CDR1 MGHRA, CDR2 YSYEKL. The CDR3 DNA reads TGCGCCAGCAGCCAAGCGACAGGATACGGCTACACCTTC. Protein product: CASSQATGYGYTF.

The V and J genes are TRBV6-1 and TRBJ1-5; D gene ambiguous. Between the trimmed V and J ends, which lost 6 bases and 3 bases, there was a span of 9 bases. This CDR3 spans 13 amino acids. Germline assignment: CDR1 MNHNS and CDR2 SASEGT. The CDR3 DNA sequence: TGTGCCAGCAGCCACAGCACCAATCAGCCCCAGCATTTT. Protein sequence: CASSHSTNQPQHF.

The rearrangement uses TRBV30 and TRBJ1-5; D unclear. The V gene's germline CDR1 is GTSNPN and CDR2 SVGIG (reference sequence). V lost 3 bases and J lost 7, with 13 bases in between. This CDR3 has 13 amino acids. CDR3 region: CAWSDGLEQPQHF. In DNA, the CDR3 is TGTGCCTGGAGCGACGGCCTAGAGCAGCCCCAGCATTTT. Complete variable domain (other parts from reference TRBV30 and TRBJ1-5): SQTIHQWPATLVQPVGSPLSLECTVEGTSNPNLYWYRQAAGRGLQLLFYSVGIGQISSEVPQNLSASRPQDRQFILSSKKLLLSDSGFYLCAWSDGLEQPQHFGDGTRLSIL.